The table lists the clone carrying this TCR beta chain with many counts. This sample was taken from a study of T cells after yellow fever vaccination. The V gene end was trimmed by 1 base and the J gene end by 2 bases; junction bases not matched to a gene: 8. The germline V gene has CDR1 SGHDT and CDR2 YYEEEE. The CDR3 has 16 residues. TCRdb passed the 5' RACE reads through MiXCR, listing each CDR3 protein once. The sample shows more than 90,000 distinct CDR3 sequences, approximately 8.4% of them seen only once. The input for sequencing was CD8+ T cells sorted from PBMCs, taken 45 days after the yellow fever booster vaccination. The chain combines TRBV5-6 with TRBJ2-7; 8 bases agree with TRBD1. This clonotype originated in a man aged 25-45 years who received the YFV17D yellow fever vaccine. CDR3 protein: CASSLYRRGRPYEQYF. The CDR3 DNA follows: TGTGCCAGCAGCTTGTACCGCAGGGGGCGTCCCTACGAGCAGTACTTC. Drawing the rest from reference TRBV5-6 and TRBJ2-7, the complete variable domain is DAGVTQSPTHLIKTRGQQVTLRCSPKSGHDTVSWYQQALGQGPQFIFQYYEEEERQRGNFPDRFSGHQFPNYSSELNVNALLLGDSALYLCASSLYRRGRPYEQYFGPGTRLTVT.